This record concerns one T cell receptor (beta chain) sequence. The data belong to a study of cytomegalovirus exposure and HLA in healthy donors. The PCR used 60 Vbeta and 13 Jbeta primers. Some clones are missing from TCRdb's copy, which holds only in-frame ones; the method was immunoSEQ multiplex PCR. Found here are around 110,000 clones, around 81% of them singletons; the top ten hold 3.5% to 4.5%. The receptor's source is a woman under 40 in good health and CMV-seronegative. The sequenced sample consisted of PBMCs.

The CDR3 DNA sequence: TGTGCCAGCAGCTGGCGGGATACAGACTACGAGCAGTACTTC. Amino acid sequence: CASSWRDTDYEQYF. This chain joins TRBV7-9 and TRBJ2-7; TRBD2 is a possible D gene (6 bases). CDR1 SEHNR and CDR2 FQNEAQ come from the germline V gene (reference sequence). The ends were cut back, 4 bases at V and 3 bases at J, with 13 bases in the middle. There are 14 residues in the CDR3.